A single sample gave rise to the 2 T cell receptor beta chains below, sequenced in a study of T cells in Graves' hyperthyroidism and ophthalmopathy. Researchers amplified the TCR beta CDR3 regions from RNA transcripts. HTBI primers drove first-round RT-PCR of the TCR CDR3. MiXCR, run by TCRdb on the multiplex PCR reads, gives a single entry per CDR3 protein. The sample records roughly 750,000 distinct CDR3 sequences, 16% being singletons. Sequenced: blood. The receptor source for this set is a man in his late teens or twenties with Graves' hyperthyroidism.

This clonotype was counted ten times or more. V and J are TRBV11-2 and TRBJ2-3; either TRBD1 or TRBD2 may supply D (5 bases each). From germline, CDR1 is SGHAT and CDR2 FQNNGV. The CDR3 is 15 residues long. V was trimmed by 1 base and J by 4 bases, leaving 12 bases between them. The CDR3 nucleotides are TGTGCCAGCAGCTTAGGAGGGGCGTTCGCAGATACGCAGTATTTT. Amino acids: CASSLGGAFADTQYF.

On this clonotype itself: The junction departs from the called germline gene at one end, perhaps through a read error. CDR3 residues: CATSSLLAGEGERYF. CDR3 nucleotide sequence: TGTGCCACCAGCAGCTTACTAGCGGGAGAGGGCGAGCGGTACTTC. The rearrangement joins TRBV15 to TRBJ2-7; 11 bases fit TRBD2. Germline V gene data show CDR1 as LNHNV and CDR2 as YYDKDF (reference sequence). This CDR3 is 15 amino acids long.